The clone carrying this T cell receptor (beta chain) was seen ten or more times. Primed by a sample-barcoded 5' primer and a J-beta primer mix, a second PCR proceeded for 7 to 11 cycles. Each cDNA molecule was tagged by a template-switch adaptor with 12 random nucleotides. TCRdb analysed the 5' RACE reads with MiXCR anew, one entry per CDR3 protein. This sample has 630,000 or so distinct CDR3 sequences, with less than 35% found just once. The germline V and J ends were trimmed by 0 bases and 10 bases, with 13 bases remaining between them. CDR1 and CDR2 (germline): SGHAT, FQNNGV. CDR3 length: 14 residues. The sample belongs to a study of blood T cells in healthy people across ages. Samples each yielded at least 5 micrograms of total RNA.

Sample: blood. The V gene is TRBV11-2, the J gene TRBJ2-1; TRBD1 or TRBD2 may be the D gene (6 bases each). This receptor was obtained from a woman over 75 in good health. This CDR3 reads CASSLDGGRGEQFF. The CDR3 DNA reads as TGTGCCAGCAGCTTAGATGGGGGGCGAGGGGAGCAGTTCTTC.